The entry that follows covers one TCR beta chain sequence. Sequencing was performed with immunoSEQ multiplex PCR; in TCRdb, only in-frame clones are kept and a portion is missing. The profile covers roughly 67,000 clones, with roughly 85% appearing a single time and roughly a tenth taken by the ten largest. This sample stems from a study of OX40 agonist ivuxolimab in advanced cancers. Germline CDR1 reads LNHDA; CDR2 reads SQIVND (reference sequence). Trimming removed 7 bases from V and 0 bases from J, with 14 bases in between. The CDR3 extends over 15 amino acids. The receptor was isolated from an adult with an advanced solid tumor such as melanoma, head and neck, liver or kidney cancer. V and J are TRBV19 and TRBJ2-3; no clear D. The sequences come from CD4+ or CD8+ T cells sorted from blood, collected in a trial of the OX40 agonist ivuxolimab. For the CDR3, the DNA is TGTGCCAGTAAAAACCGGCTTTCTAGCACAGATACGCAGTATTTT. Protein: CASKNRLSSTDTQYF.